What follows are 12 T cell receptor beta chains derived from one specimen sequenced in a study of post-analysis software for immune sequencing data. Study-level findings and limits: Controls showed lower frequencies than patients for 5 or 6 TRBV segments, and TRBV5-6, TRBV5-1 and TRBV20-1 were among these.

TCR beta cDNA libraries had unique molecular identifiers. One entry per CDR3 protein results from TCRdb running MiXCR on the PCR reads. The sample shows around 200,000 distinct CDR3 sequences, 29% of them seen only once. These receptors' antigens are unknown. The sample taken for sequencing was blood. The receptors stem from a girl aged 2-17 years with multiple sclerosis.

This clonotype has only a few counts. The genes are TRBV9 and TRBJ2-6; 8 nucleotides agree with TRBD2. This CDR3 has 17 amino acids. V lost 5 bases to trimming and J lost 0 bases; unmatched junction nucleotides: 7. The V gene's germline CDR1 is SGDLS and CDR2 YYNGEE. The CDR3 loop reads CASRSSGPDSGANVLTF. The CDR3 region has the DNA TGTGCCAGCAGATCTAGCGGGCCTGACTCTGGGGCCAACGTCCTGACTTTC.

For this clonotype: Mismatch with germline at one junction end may stem from a read error. The chain is built from TRBV28 and TRBJ2-1, with 8 bases fitting TRBD2. Germline assignment: CDR1 MDHEN and CDR2 SYDVKM. The CDR3 has 17 residues. The CDR3 reads CASSSLAGREAYNERFF. The DNA of the CDR3 is TGTGCCAGCAGTTCCCTCGCGGGGCGGGAGGCCTACAATGAGCGGTTCTTC.

This clonotype was counted at least ten times. The chain recombines TRBV6-1 with TRBJ2-7; TRBD2 is a possible D gene (6 bases). The CDR3 covers 14 residues. Germline V gene data show CDR1 as MNHNS and CDR2 as SASEGT. V was cut by 6 bases and J by 4 bases, with 16 bases left in between. The CDR3 nucleotides are TGTGCCAGCAGCGGCGGGGCGCACCCGTACGAGCAGTACTTC. Protein sequence: CASSGGAHPYEQYF.

The chain uses TRBV12-5 and TRBJ1-1; D remains ambiguous. The V gene's germline CDR1 is LGHNT and CDR2 FRNRAP. V was shortened by 1 base and J by 1 base, with 4 bases between the two germline ends. This CDR3 is 13 amino acids long. The CDR3 nucleotides are TGTGCTAGTGGTTTGGCCCGGAACACTGAAGCTTTCTTT. Its translation is CASGLARNTEAFF. Full variable domain (outside the CDR3, taken from reference TRBV12-5 and TRBJ1-1): DARVTQTPRHKVTEMGQEVTMRCQPILGHNTVFWYRQTMMQGLELLAYFRNRAPLDDSGMPKDRFSAEMPDATLATLKIQPSEPRDSAVYFCASGLARNTEAFFGQGTRLTVV.

This clonotype was detected a few times. The genes are TRBV11-2 and TRBJ1-2; D call uncertain. The ends were cut back, 3 bases at V and 8 bases at J, with 19 bases in the middle. From germline, CDR1 is SGHAT and CDR2 FQNNGV. This CDR3 region has 15 residues. CDR3 sequence reads: CASSFATGPLGGYTF. CDR3 bases: TGTGCCAGCAGCTTTGCTACGGGCCCATTAGGGGGCTACACCTTC.

The gene calls are TRBV5-1 and TRBJ2-3, with 14 bases aligning to TRBD2. The V and J ends lost 4 bases and 4 bases, in that order; junction bases with no gene match: 5. Germline V gene sequence: CDR1 SGHRS, CDR2 YFSETQ. The CDR3 length is 16 residues. The CDR3 region is CASSGGTSGSSDTQYF. CDR3 in DNA: TGCGCCAGCAGCGGAGGGACTAGCGGGAGTTCAGATACGCAGTATTTT. Complete variable domain (other parts from reference TRBV5-1 and TRBJ2-3): KAGVTQTPRYLIKTRGQQVTLSCSPISGHRSVSWYQQTPGQGLQFLFEYFSETQRNKGNFPGRFSGRQFSNSRSEMNVSTLELGDSALYLCASSGGTSGSSDTQYFGPGTRLTVL.

The sample holds one count of this clonotype. This may stem from a read error, because a much larger clone lies one nucleotide away. V and J are TRBV20-1 and TRBJ2-3; tentatively, D is TRBD1 or TRBD2 (5 bases each). The CDR3 extends over 13 amino acids. Per the germline V gene, CDR1 is DFQATT and CDR2 is SNEGSKA (reference sequence). The CDR3, as DNA: TGCAGAGAGAGAGGGGTTGTGATGGATACGCAGTATTTT. It specifies CRERGVVMDTQYF.

The J gene is TRBJ1-1, the V gene TRBV6-5; D not certain. V was pared by 2 bases and J by 12 bases, with 13 bases between. The CDR3 is made up of 12 amino acids. The germline CDR1 and CDR2 sequences are MNHEY and SVGAGI. The CDR3 DNA reads as TGTGCCAGCAGTTACGGCCCGGGGAAGCCTTTCTTT. Amino acids: CASSYGPGKPFF.

The chain joins TRBV5-1 to TRBJ2-5; TRBD1 matches at 8 bases. The J call may be mistaken, given a closer DNA end match to TRBJ2-7. Germline lookup yields CDR1 SGHRS and CDR2 YFSETQ. This CDR3 comprises 15 residues. The CDR3 loop is CASSRGTGQCYEQYF. CDR3 DNA sequence: TGCGCCAGCAGCCGAGGGACAGGACAATGTTACGAGCAGTACTTC.

This clonotype has more than one count but fewer than ten. The chain has TRBV11-2 and TRBJ2-3; 8 bases map to TRBD1. The CDR3 totals 16 residues. Unmatched junction bases numbered 7, after V lost 1 base and J lost 4 bases. Germline V gives CDR1 SGHAT, CDR2 FQNNGV. The chain's CDR3 is CASSLGVRGRADTQYF. The CDR3 DNA is TGTGCCAGCAGCTTAGGAGTCAGGGGGCGCGCAGATACGCAGTATTTT.

About this clonotype: Given a much more abundant clone one base away, this may be a read error. The rearrangement joins TRBV3-1 to TRBJ2-5; 10 bases are a match to TRBD2. This CDR3 region has 15 residues. Germline CDR1 LGHDT, CDR2 YNNKEL (reference sequence). V lost 4 bases to trimming and J lost 11 bases; unmatched junction nucleotides: 13. This chain's CDR3 is CASSPKRGGMYEQYF. As DNA, the CDR3 is TGTGCCAGCAGCCCTAAGCGGGGGGGCATGTATGAGCAGTACTTC.

This clonotype was seen ten or more times. The chain links TRBV20-1 to TRBJ2-7; D may be TRBD1 (5 bases). CDR1 is DFQATT, CDR2 SNEGSKA, per germline (reference sequence). The CDR3 runs to 14 residues. V dropped 0 bases and J dropped 3 bases, with 12 bases sitting between them. The CDR3 loop is CSAREEAGIYEQYF. The CDR3 DNA follows: TGCAGTGCTAGAGAGGAAGCAGGGATCTACGAGCAGTACTTC.